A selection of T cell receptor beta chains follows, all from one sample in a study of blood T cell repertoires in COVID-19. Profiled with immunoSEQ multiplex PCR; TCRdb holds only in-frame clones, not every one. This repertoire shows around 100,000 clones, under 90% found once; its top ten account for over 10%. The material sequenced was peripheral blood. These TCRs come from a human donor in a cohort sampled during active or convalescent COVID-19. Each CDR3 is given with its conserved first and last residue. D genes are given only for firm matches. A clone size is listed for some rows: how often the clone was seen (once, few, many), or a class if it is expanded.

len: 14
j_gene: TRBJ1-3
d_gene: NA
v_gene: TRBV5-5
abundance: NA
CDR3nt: TGTGCCAGCAGCTTAGGACAGTCTGGAAACACCATATATTTT
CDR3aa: CASSLGQSGNTIYF

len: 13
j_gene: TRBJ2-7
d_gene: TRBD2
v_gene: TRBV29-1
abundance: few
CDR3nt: TGCAGCGCCGGCTTGGGGGGGTTGACCGAGCAGTACTTC
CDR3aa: CSAGLGGLTEQYF

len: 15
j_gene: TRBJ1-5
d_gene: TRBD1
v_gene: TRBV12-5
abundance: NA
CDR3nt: TGTGCTAGTGGTGCGGGACAGGGATTGGGACAGCCCCAGCATTTT
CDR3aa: CASGAGQGLGQPQHF

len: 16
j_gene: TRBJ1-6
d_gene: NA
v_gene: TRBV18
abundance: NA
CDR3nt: TGTGCCAGCTCACCGGGGCAGGGTGTAGTAAACTCACCCCTCCACTTT
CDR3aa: CASSPGQGVVNSPLHF

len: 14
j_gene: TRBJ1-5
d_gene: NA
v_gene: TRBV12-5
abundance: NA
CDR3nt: TGTGCTAGTACAGGGATTAATAGCAATCAGCCCCAGCATTTT
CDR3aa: CASTGINSNQPQHF

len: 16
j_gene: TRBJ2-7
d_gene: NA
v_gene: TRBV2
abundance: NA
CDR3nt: TGTGCCGGCTCCAGAGTGGCGGGACTCCAATTCTACGAGCAGTACTTC
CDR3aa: CAGSRVAGLQFYEQYF

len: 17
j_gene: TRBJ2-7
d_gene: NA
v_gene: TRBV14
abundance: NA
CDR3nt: TGTGCCAGCAGCCAAGAGGTTGTGGGCGACAGAACCTACGAGCAGTACTTC
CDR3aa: CASSQEVVGDRTYEQYF

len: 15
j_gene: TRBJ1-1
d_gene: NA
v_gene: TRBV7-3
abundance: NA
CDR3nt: TGTGCCAGCAGCTTGTCCGGCGACAGGTCCAGTACGGCTTTCTTT
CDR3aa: CASSLSGDRSSTAFF

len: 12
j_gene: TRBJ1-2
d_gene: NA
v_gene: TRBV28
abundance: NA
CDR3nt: TGTGCCAGCAGACAGGGAGACTATGGCTACACCTTC
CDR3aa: CASRQGDYGYTF

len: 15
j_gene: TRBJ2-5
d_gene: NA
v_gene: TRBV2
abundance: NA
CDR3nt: TGTGCCAGCAGCCCCAAGGGGGGGGTCCCGGAGACCCAGTACTTC
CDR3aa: CASSPKGGVPETQYF

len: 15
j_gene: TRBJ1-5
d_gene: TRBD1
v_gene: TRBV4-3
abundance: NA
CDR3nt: TGCGCCAGCAGCCTACGACAGGGTAGCAATCAGCCCCAGCATTTT
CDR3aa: CASSLRQGSNQPQHF

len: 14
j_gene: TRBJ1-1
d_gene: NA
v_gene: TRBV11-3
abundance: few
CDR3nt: TGTGCCAGCAGCAAAGGAGGACCAGGCACTGAAGCTTTCTTT
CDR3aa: CASSKGGPGTEAFF

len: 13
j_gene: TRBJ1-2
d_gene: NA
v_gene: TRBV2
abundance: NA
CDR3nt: TGTGCCAGCAGTGCGGACACCTCTTATGGCTACACCTTC
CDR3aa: CASSADTSYGYTF

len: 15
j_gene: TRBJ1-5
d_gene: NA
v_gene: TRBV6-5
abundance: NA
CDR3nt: TGTGCCAGCAGTCTCAAGGGGGGGGACAATCAGCCCCAGCATTTT
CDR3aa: CASSLKGGDNQPQHF

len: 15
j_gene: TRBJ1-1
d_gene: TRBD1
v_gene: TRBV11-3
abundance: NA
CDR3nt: TGTGCCAGCAGCTTAGTAAGGGGGCAGAACACTGAAGCTTTCTTT
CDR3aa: CASSLVRGQNTEAFF

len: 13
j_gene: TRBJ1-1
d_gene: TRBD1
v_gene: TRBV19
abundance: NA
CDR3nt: TGTGCCAGTAGCTCGGACAGGGGAACTGAAGCTTTCTTT
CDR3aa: CASSSDRGTEAFF

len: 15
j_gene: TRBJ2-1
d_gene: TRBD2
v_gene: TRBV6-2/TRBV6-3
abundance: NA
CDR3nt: TGTGCCAGCAGTGACAAGCGGGGGGGCCGCAATGAGCAGTTCTTC
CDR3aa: CASSDKRGGRNEQFF

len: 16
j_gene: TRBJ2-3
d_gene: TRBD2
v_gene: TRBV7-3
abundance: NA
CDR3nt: TGTGCCAGCAGCCGCCGCGGGGGGACCAGCACAGATACGCAGTATTTT
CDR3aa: CASSRRGGTSTDTQYF

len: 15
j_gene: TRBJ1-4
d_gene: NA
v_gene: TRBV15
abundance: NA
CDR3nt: TGTGCCACCAGCAGAGTCAGGGCTGGCAATGAAAAACTGTTTTTT
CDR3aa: CATSRVRAGNEKLFF

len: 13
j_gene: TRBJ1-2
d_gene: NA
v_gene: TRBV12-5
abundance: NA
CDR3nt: TGTGCTAGTGGTTTGCCCGGACAGCTTGGCTACACCTTC
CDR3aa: CASGLPGQLGYTF

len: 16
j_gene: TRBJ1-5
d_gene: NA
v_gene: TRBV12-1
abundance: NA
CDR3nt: TGTGCCAGCAGCTTCACCCGGGACACCCTCAATCAGCCCCAGCATTTT
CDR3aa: CASSFTRDTLNQPQHF

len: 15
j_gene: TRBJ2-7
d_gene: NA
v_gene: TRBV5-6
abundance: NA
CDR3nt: TGTGCCAGCAGTTCAGACCGTCAGGGTTATTACGAGCAGTACTTC
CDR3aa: CASSSDRQGYYEQYF